This TCR beta chain appears in the sequencing data of a study of human T cells and chemical hapten exposure. The time point here: patch test 3, about 24 weeks after DPC sensitization. Treatment here: therapeutic diphenylcyclopropenone sensitization with weekly scalp DPC. Germline V lookup: CDR1 SQVTM, CDR2 ANQGSEA. The ends lost 2 bases at V and 9 bases at J; junction bases unmatched: 12. The CDR3 totals 16 residues. Each CDR3 protein is one row after TCRdb ran MiXCR on the RACE reads. The sample yields some 91,000 distinct CDR3 sequences, 27% seen once. This specimen was whole blood, taken in connection with sensitization to the hapten diphenylcyclopropenone (DPC). The receptor's source is a man aged 35-49 years with alopecia areata. Some clones in this sample may be carry-over from other donors' samples. V and J are TRBV29-1 and TRBJ2-1, with 11 bases lining up with TRBD2. Written as DNA, the CDR3 is TGCAGCGTTGAATGGGCTAGCGGGAGGTCGGCGGGTGAGCAGTTCTTC. It yields the protein CSVEWASGRSAGEQFF.